This T cell receptor beta chain was profiled in a study of T cell repertoires in cytomegalovirus infection. Study outcomes and limitations: Ex vivo, HLA-C-restricted CMV-specific TCR beta clonotypes prevailed over the rest of the response.

This clonotype came up many times. Its antigen is undetermined. MiXCR, run by TCRdb on the reads, gives a single entry per CDR3 protein. The top ten hold 7% to 9% of the sample, which has some 600,000 distinct CDR3 sequences, roughly 24% seen once. This CDR3 comprises 13 residues. CDR1 and CDR2 (germline): MNHEY, SVGEGT. V was clipped by 6 bases and J by 3 bases, with 12 bases between them. Input material: CD8+ T cells from PBMCs. The V call is TRBV6-2 or TRBV6-3, the J call TRBJ2-7, with a possible D match to TRBD2 (6 bases). The receptor's source is a human donor in good health (CMV status not recorded). Some clones in this sample may be carry-over from other donors' samples. Here the CDR3 reads CASRPGGYYEQYV. The CDR3 DNA sequence: TGTGCCAGCAGACCCGGGGGTTACTACGAGCAGTACGTC.